The 12 T cell receptor beta chains listed next were all sequenced from one sample in a study of shared T cell receptors in the human thymus. The protocol was immunoSEQ multiplex PCR, while the TCRdb copy is restricted to in-frame clones and leaves out a portion. This table holds just under 550,000 clones, about 80% found once. This same sample was also taken into another study, of human thymus T cells.

The sequenced sample was thymocytes. All receptors derive from a boy younger than two with a congenital heart defect.

V gene TRBV28 combines with J gene TRBJ1-1; maybe TRBD1 (5 bases). The CDR3 is made up of 14 amino acids. The germline gives CDR1 MDHEN, CDR2 SYDVKM. The V end lost 7 bases, the J end lost 0 bases, and 12 bases lay between the germline ends. The CDR3 sequence: CASKWGGLNTEAFF. The DNA of the CDR3 is TGTGCCAGCAAGTGGGGCGGATTGAACACTGAAGCTTTCTTT.

The J gene is TRBJ2-1, the V gene TRBV4-1; 13 nucleotides align to TRBD2. J lost 8 bases, V lost 2 bases, and 15 bases had no gene match. The CDR3 spans 19 residues. CDR1 and CDR2 (germline): MGHRA, YSYEKL. In DNA form, the CDR3 reads TGCGCCAGCAGCCAACGACAGGGGGGGACTAGCGGGATATGCGATGAGCAGTTCTTC. Amino acids: CASSQRQGGTSGICDEQFF.

This clone was seen a few times. V gene TRBV27 combines with J gene TRBJ1-5; D possibly corresponds to TRBD1 (6 bases). The CDR3 totals 15 residues. The germline gives CDR1 MNHEY, CDR2 SMNVEV (reference sequence). V shed 8 bases and J shed 0 bases, with 14 bases lying between them. CDR3 in amino acids: CASDRGDNSNQPQHF. The CDR3 region has the DNA TGTGCCAGCGATCGGGGGGACAATAGCAATCAGCCCCAGCATTTT.

The V gene is TRBV5-6, the J gene TRBJ2-1, with D possibly TRBD2 on 5 matching bases. The V end was cut by 5 bases, the J end by 9 bases, with 18 bases between. CDR1 is SGHDT, CDR2 YYEEEE, per germline. The CDR3 consists of 14 residues. As DNA, the CDR3 is TGTGCCAGCAGGGAAAGACTACCACGGGGTGAGCAGTTCTTC. Its translation: CASRERLPRGEQFF.

This chain joins TRBV5-1 and TRBJ2-7; 9 nucleotides match TRBD1. The CDR3 runs to 15 residues. The germline CDR1 and CDR2 sequences are SGHRS and YFSETQ. The trim removed 0 bases at V and 5 bases at J, leaving 6 bases unmatched. The CDR3 here is CASSLAGTGINEQYF. The CDR3 bases are TGCGCCAGCAGCTTGGCCGGGACAGGGATCAACGAGCAGTACTTC.

The chain recombines TRBV27 with TRBJ2-1; 7 bases are shared with TRBD2. Germline CDR1 is MNHEY and CDR2 is SMNVEV (reference sequence). This CDR3 comprises 15 residues. V was pared by 4 bases and J by 0 bases, with 3 bases of the junction left unmatched. The CDR3 protein is CASSYKRDSYNEQFF. The CDR3 DNA is TGTGCCAGCAGTTATAAGCGGGACTCCTACAATGAGCAGTTCTTC.

Here the CDR3 DNA reads TGTGCCAGCAGCTTAGTCCGCCTTACCGGCTATGGCTACACCTTC. Translated: CASSLVRLTGYGYTF. This chain links TRBV7-9 with TRBJ1-2; D is uncertain. V gave up 1 base and J gave up 4 bases, with 13 bases separating them. Germline loops: CDR1 SEHNR, CDR2 FQNEAQ (reference sequence). This CDR3 contains 15 residues. Full variable domain (rest looked up from reference TRBV7-9 and TRBJ1-2): DTGVSQNPRHKITKRGQNVTFRCDPISEHNRLYWYRQTLGQGPEFLTYFQNEAQLEKSRLLSDRFSAERPKGSFSTLEIQRTEQGDSAMYLCASSLVRLTGYGYTFGSGTRLTVV.

The chain recombines TRBV6-1 with TRBJ2-1; TRBD1 is a possible D gene (5 bases). Trimming left V 5 bases short and J 7 bases short, with 18 bases between. Per the germline V gene, CDR1 is MNHNS and CDR2 is SASEGT. CDR3 length equals 15 residues. The CDR3 protein is CASSHRKQQGNEQFF. CDR3 nucleotide sequence: TGTGCCAGCAGTCACCGAAAGCAGCAGGGTAATGAGCAGTTCTTC.

V is TRBV4-1 and J is TRBJ1-5, with no clear D. Germline CDR1 reads MGHRA; CDR2 reads YSYEKL. The V end lost 0 bases, the J end lost 0 bases, and 12 bases lay between the germline ends. This CDR3 comprises 17 residues. CDR3 nucleotides: TGCGCCAGCAGCCAAGAATCCGCTATTTATAGCAATCAGCCCCAGCATTTT. The encoded protein is CASSQESAIYSNQPQHF.

Of note for this clone: The junction departs from germline at one end; a sequencing error may be responsible. This chain connects TRBV5-1 to TRBJ1-1, with D unresolved. In germline, CDR1 is SGHRS, CDR2 YFSETQ. This CDR3 is built from 10 residues. CDR3 sequence: CASSFRTTGF. The CDR3 region has the DNA TGCGCCAGCAGCTTCAGGACCACGGGGTTT. Complete variable domain (other parts from reference TRBV5-1 and TRBJ1-1): KAGVTQTPRYLIKTRGQQVTLSCSPISGHRSVSWYQQTPGQGLQFLFEYFSETQRNKGNFPGRFSGRQFSNSRSEMNVSTLELGDSALYLCASSFRTTGFGQGTRLTVV.

The genes are TRBV11-2 and TRBJ1-2; maybe TRBD1 (6 bases). The CDR3 has 15 residues. Germline CDR1 reads SGHAT; CDR2 reads FQNNGV. Trimming shortened V by 5 bases and J by 4 bases, and 17 bases separated the two germline ends. CDR3 sequence: CASSNYRAGGYGYTF. CDR3 coding DNA: TGTGCCAGCAGCAACTACAGGGCAGGCGGCTATGGCTACACCTTC.

The genes are TRBV18 and TRBJ2-7; 10 bases agree with TRBD2. Germline loops: CDR1 KGHSH, CDR2 LQKENI. The length of the CDR3 is 19 residues. V dropped 3 bases and J dropped 1; count of bases not matched to a gene: 15. The CDR3 spells CASSPGRQPILAGSYEQYF. CDR3 in DNA: TGTGCCAGCTCACCGGGAAGACAACCCATACTAGCGGGGTCCTACGAGCAGTACTTC.